The source of this T cell receptor beta chain is a study of blood T cell repertoires in COVID-19. Study details: Researchers got acute and convalescent COVID-19 samples from the United States, Italy and Spain.

Source study methods: By means of reference gene primer amplification, nucleated cell counts were estimated. Repertoires were generated with immunoSEQ multiplex PCR, while TCRdb's copy carries only in-frame clones and drops some. The D gene and trimming were derived from the DNA, and the V and J assignments and clone size from that table. The table includes around 60,000 clones, around 87% detected once. Germline CDR1 SGDLS, CDR2 YYNGEE. Trimming cost V 0 bases and J 5 bases, with 11 bases left between them. This CDR3 has 14 amino acids. The V and J genes are TRBV9 and TRBJ2-5; possibly TRBD2 for D (6 bases). Specimen: peripheral blood. The sequence derives from a man in his 60s with active COVID-19. In DNA form, the CDR3 reads TGTGCCAGCAGCGTAGGACTAGGTTTTGAGACCCAGTACTTC. Its translation: CASSVGLGFETQYF.